This T cell receptor (beta chain) was sequenced for a study of blood T cell repertoires in COVID-19. In the authors' workflow: Cell counts per sample came from amplifying reference gene primers. Profiling relied on immunoSEQ multiplex PCR, and the TCRdb table lists in-frame clones only, not all of them. V and J calls and clone size are those listed in that table; D and trimming were worked out from the DNA. Of 250,000 to 350,000 clones listed, over 75% are singletons. V dropped 1 base and J dropped 2 bases, with 10 bases sitting between them. The CDR3 has 15 residues. Looked up from germline, CDR1 is MGHRA and CDR2 is YSYEKL.

Input material: PBMCs or T cells enriched from blood (not recorded which). The chain joins TRBV4-1 to TRBJ2-3, with D perhaps TRBD1 (6 bases). The clonotype was recovered from a woman between 18 and 29 years old who had recovered from COVID-19. CDR3 in amino acids: CASSQVRGLTDTQYF. The DNA of the CDR3 is TGCGCCAGCAGCCAAGTCAGGGGCCTCACAGATACGCAGTATTTT.